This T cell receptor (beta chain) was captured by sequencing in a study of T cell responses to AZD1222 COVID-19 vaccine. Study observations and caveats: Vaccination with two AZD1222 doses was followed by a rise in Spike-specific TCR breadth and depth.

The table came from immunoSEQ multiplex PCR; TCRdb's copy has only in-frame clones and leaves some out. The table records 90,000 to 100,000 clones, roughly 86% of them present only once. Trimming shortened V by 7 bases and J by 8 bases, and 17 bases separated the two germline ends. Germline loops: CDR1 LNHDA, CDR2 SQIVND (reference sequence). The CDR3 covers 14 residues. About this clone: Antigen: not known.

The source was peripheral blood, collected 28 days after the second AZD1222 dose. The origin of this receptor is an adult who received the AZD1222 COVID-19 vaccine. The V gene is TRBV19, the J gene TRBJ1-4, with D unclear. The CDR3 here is CASKPAIGREKLFF. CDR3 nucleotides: TGTGCCAGTAAGCCCGCTATTGGCAGGGAAAAACTGTTTTTT.